This T cell receptor beta chain was sequenced for a study of OX40 agonist ivuxolimab in advanced cancers. In terms of the full investigation: Ivuxolimab was a fully human IgG2 agonistic monoclonal antibody targeting the costimulatory receptor OX40 (CD134). Three dose-escalation patients achieved partial responses, one with hepatocellular carcinoma and two with cutaneous melanoma. Among the 50 to 55 dose-escalation patients, 19 had hepatocellular carcinoma, some 15 melanoma, 9 renal cell carcinoma and 9 head and neck cancer. Prior anti-PD-1, anti-PD-L1 or anti-CTLA-4 therapy was permitted, and approximately 39% of dose-escalation patients had received checkpoint inhibitors. Peripheral TCRbeta sequencing aimed to test whether ivuxolimab altered TCR sequence diversity and caused clonal T-cell expansion. In the dose-escalation cohort, 82.7% of patients were male, and the mean age was about 55 years, with a range of roughly 23 to 85. Intravenous ivuxolimab was administered to patients every 2 weeks at six dose levels: 0.01, 0.1, 0.3, 1.5, 3 and 10 mg/kg. The paper reports the monotherapy dose-escalation portion (N of about 50 patients) of the phase I ivuxolimab trial. Overall study outcomes, separate from this receptor: Antigen specificity was not determined for the clonally expanded peripheral T cells. Low levels of normalized T-cell clonal expansion were also seen in some patients who did not respond. On average, CD8+ T cells showed more expanded clones than CD4+ T cells after ivuxolimab. In the 0.1-3.0 mg/kg groups, partial responders were among the patients with the lowest normalized peripheral clonal expansion, particularly in CD8+ T cells. At doses from 0.1 to 3.0 mg/kg, clonal expansion was seen in both CD4+ and CD8+ blood T cells between baseline and week 6.

The trial excluded patients who had a history of autoimmune disease or who were on systemic immunosuppression. Peripheral blood for TCR sequencing was drawn from every dose cohort at baseline, at cycle 4 day 1 and at cycle 7 day 1. The samples were taken from a phase I, first-in-human, multicenter, open-label dose-escalation trial of ivuxolimab. Adults with locally advanced or metastatic head and neck squamous cell, hepatocellular, melanoma or renal cell carcinoma were enrolled in the trial. CD4+ and CD8+ T cells were sorted separately from peripheral blood before TCR sequencing. Compared with germline, V lacks 4 bases and J lacks 0 bases; bases without a gene match: 1. Taken from the germline V gene, the CDR1 and CDR2 loops are SQVTM and ANQGSEA. Counted from cysteine to phenylalanine, this CDR3 has 13 amino acids. Of all the DNA, just the CDR3 is kept, 39 bases in frame from base 1. Regarding this clone: Its antigen is still unknown. Base-call qualities are not available, and no considerably larger clone is one nucleotide away.

For sequencing of the TCRbeta CDR3 region, genomic DNA was extracted from the sorted cells. The immunoSEQ Assay was used for sequencing of TCRbeta CDR3 regions. TCRdb took this table from immuneACCESS and kept in-frame rearrangements with V and J called. Such tables lack part of the clones; where checked against another copy, unresolved V genes explain under half of the gap, and the rest is unexplained. The sample table lists about 51,000 clones, about 90% of them with a count of one. Jointly, the top ten make up 3.6% of the sample. Specimen: CD4+ or CD8+ T cells sorted from blood, collected in a trial of the OX40 agonist ivuxolimab. This sequence uses TRBV29-1 and TRBJ2-7, and 9 bases in between align with TRBD2. The receptor was derived from an adult with an advanced solid tumor such as melanoma, head and neck, liver or kidney cancer. For the CDR3, the sequence is CSVGSGSSYEQYF. Here is the DNA: TGCAGCGTTGGTAGCGGGAGCTCCTACGAGCAGTACTTC.